This passage covers 11 T cell receptor beta chains from one sample sequenced in a study of blood T cell repertoires in COVID-19. The assay was immunoSEQ multiplex PCR, and TCRdb's table has in-frame clones only and misses some. In the table there are 130,000 or so clones, approximately 85% of which are singletons. What was sequenced was peripheral blood. The receptors were gathered from a human donor in a cohort sampled during active COVID-19.

The chain carries TRBV11-2 and TRBJ2-1; 8 nucleotides agree with TRBD2. Germline V gene sequence: CDR1 SGHAT, CDR2 FQNNGV. The CDR3 runs to 15 residues. The junction had 4 bases not matched to a gene; V was cut back by 1 base and J by 5 bases. CDR3 DNA sequence: TGTGCCAGCAGCTTAGTGGCGGGGGGCCACAATGAGCAGTTCTTC. Encoded protein: CASSLVAGGHNEQFF.

V usage is TRBV2 and J usage is TRBJ2-1, with 7 bases lining up with TRBD2. Per germline, CDR1 SNHLY and CDR2 FYNNEI. V was clipped by 11 bases and J by 0 bases; unmatched bases: 7. The CDR3 spans 14 residues. CDR3 DNA: TGTGCCGGGGGGGGTCAAAGCTCCTACAATGAGCAGTTCTTC. Encoded protein: CAGGGQSSYNEQFF.

This clone was observed a handful of times. The rearrangement joins TRBV5-1 to TRBJ1-2, with D possibly matching TRBD1 (5 bases). Germline CDR1 reads SGHRS; CDR2 reads YFSETQ. Trimming shortened V by 1 base and J by 8 bases, and 15 bases separated the two germline ends. The CDR3 consists of 14 residues. CDR3 amino acids: CASSLFGAQSGYTF. In nucleotides, the CDR3 is TGCGCCAGCAGCTTGTTTGGGGCCCAGAGCGGCTACACCTTC.

The chain uses TRBV19 and TRBJ1-5; 8 positions agree with TRBD1. This CDR3 region has 19 residues. Germline-derived CDR1 and CDR2 are LNHDA and SQIVND (reference sequence). The junction had 16 bases not matched to a gene; V was cut back by 4 bases and J by 2 bases. CDR3 region: CASSKGSGQGNLGNQPQHF. In DNA, the CDR3 is TGTGCCAGTAGTAAAGGCTCTGGACAGGGTAATTTAGGCAATCAGCCCCAGCATTTT. Supplemented by reference TRBV19 and TRBJ1-5, the full variable domain reads DGGITQSPKYLFRKEGQNVTLSCEQNLNHDAMYWYRQDPGQGLRLIYYSQIVNDFQKGDIAEGYSVSREKKESFPLTVTSAQKNPTAFYLCASSKGSGQGNLGNQPQHFGDGTRLSIL.

The chain carries TRBV19 and TRBJ1-5; tentatively, D is TRBD1 (5 bases). V gave up 10 bases and J gave up 4 bases, with 20 bases separating them. The germline gives CDR1 LNHDA, CDR2 SQIVND (reference sequence). The CDR3 is 15 amino acids. For the CDR3, the DNA is TGTGCCACCCACAATCAGGACATCCCTAATCAGCCCCAGCATTTT. Protein sequence: CATHNQDIPNQPQHF.

The chain uses TRBV5-6 and TRBJ2-3, with D maybe TRBD1 (6 bases). Germline V gives CDR1 SGHDT, CDR2 YYEEEE. The CDR3 is 14 amino acids. V was clipped by 3 bases and J by 4 bases, with 12 bases between them. The CDR3 spells CASSSSGVADTQYF. CDR3 DNA sequence: TGTGCCAGCAGCTCGTCAGGGGTGGCAGATACGCAGTATTTT.

The chain employs TRBV11-2 and TRBJ2-3; D gene ambiguous. Germline V gene lookup returns CDR1 SGHAT and CDR2 FQNNGV. Trimming took off 5 bases at V and 1 base at J, with 10 bases between the two ends. There are 14 residues in the CDR3. CDR3 sequence reads: CASSPQMGTDTQYF. In DNA form, the CDR3 reads TGTGCCAGCAGCCCACAGATGGGCACAGATACGCAGTATTTT. The full variable domain, completed using reference TRBV11-2 and TRBJ2-3, is EAGVAQSPRYKIIEKRQSVAFWCNPISGHATLYWYQQILGQGPKLLIQFQNNGVVDDSQLPKDRFSAERLKGVDSTLKIQPAKLEDSAVYLCASSPQMGTDTQYFGPGTRLTVL.

The CDR3 nucleotides read TGCAGCGTTTGGGACGGGAGATTCAGGGAGACCCAGTACTTC. Translated, it gives CSVWDGRFRETQYF. The chain recombines TRBV29-1 with TRBJ2-5, with a possible D match to TRBD2 (6 bases). Trimming took off 5 bases at V and 5 bases at J, with 18 bases between the two ends. The CDR3 sequence is 14 residues long. Per germline, CDR1 SQVTM and CDR2 ANQGSEA.

The V and J genes are TRBV9 and TRBJ2-1; perhaps TRBD2 as D (5 bases). The CDR3 consists of 15 residues. Trimming cost V 0 bases and J 4 bases, with 11 bases left between them. Germline-derived CDR1 and CDR2 are SGDLS and YYNGEE. This CDR3 reads CASSVGGSAYNEQFF. In DNA form, the CDR3 reads TGTGCCAGCAGCGTAGGGGGTAGCGCATACAATGAGCAGTTCTTC.

The rearrangement links TRBV19 to TRBJ2-5; D call uncertain. The CDR3 covers 12 residues. The V end lost 3 bases, the J end lost 5 bases, and 7 bases lay between the germline ends. CDR1 is LNHDA and CDR2 is SQIVND in the germline V gene (reference sequence). CDR3 region: CASSILGETQYF. As DNA, the CDR3 is TGTGCCAGTAGTATCCTCGGGGAGACCCAGTACTTC.

This chain connects TRBV5-5 to TRBJ2-7; tentative D call: TRBD1 (5 bases). The CDR3 runs to 14 residues. V was shortened by 4 bases and J by 2 bases, with 13 bases between the two germline ends. Per the germline V gene, CDR1 is SGHKS and CDR2 is YYEKEE (reference sequence). In DNA form, the CDR3 reads TGTGCCAGCAGCCTGCAGGGATCGGCCTACGAGCAGTACGTC. This encodes CASSLQGSAYEQYV.